This T cell receptor (beta chain) was obtained from a study of shared clonotypes between healthy human individuals. CDR1 is PRHDT, CDR2 FYEKMQ, per germline (reference sequence). This CDR3 region has 14 residues. Trimming cost V 7 bases and J 0 bases, with 12 bases left between them. Worth noting for this clone: Antigen specificity is unknown.

Points from the study as a whole: Generally, naive subsets came out with larger estimated richness than memory subsets.

CD8 cells regarded as naive lacked CD45RO, were positively chosen for CCR7, and omitted terminally differentiated effector memory CD45RA+ cells. Sequencing used immunoSEQ multiplex PCR; TCRdb keeps in-frame clones, though not all of them. There are roughly 890,000 clones in the sample; about 92% occur only once, and approximately 25% lies in the top ten. This TCR was sampled from a man under 40 in good health. The source material was naive CD8+ T cells sorted from blood. The chain links TRBV13 to TRBJ1-1; D is ambiguous. CDR3 loop: CASTPSIMNTEAFF. CDR3 nucleotides: TGTGCCAGCACCCCGTCGATTATGAACACTGAAGCTTTCTTT.